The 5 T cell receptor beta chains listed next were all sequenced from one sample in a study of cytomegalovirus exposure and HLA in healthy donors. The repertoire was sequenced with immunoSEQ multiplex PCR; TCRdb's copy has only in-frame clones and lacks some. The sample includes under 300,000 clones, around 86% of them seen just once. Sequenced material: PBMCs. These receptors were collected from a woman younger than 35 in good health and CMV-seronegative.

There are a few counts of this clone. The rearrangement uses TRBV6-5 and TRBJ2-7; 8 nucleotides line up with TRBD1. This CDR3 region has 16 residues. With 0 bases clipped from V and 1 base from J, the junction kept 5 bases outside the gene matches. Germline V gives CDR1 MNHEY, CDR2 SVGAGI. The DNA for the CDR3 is TGTGCCAGCAGTTACTCGGGACAGGTCCCTTCCTACGAGCAGTACTTC. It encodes CASSYSGQVPSYEQYF.

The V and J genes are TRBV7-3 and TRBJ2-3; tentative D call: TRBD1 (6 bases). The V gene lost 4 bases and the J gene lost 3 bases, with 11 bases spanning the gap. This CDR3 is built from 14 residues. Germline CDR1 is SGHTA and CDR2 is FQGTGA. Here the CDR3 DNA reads TGTGCCAGCAGCTCCGTGGGGGCGACAGATACGCAGTATTTT. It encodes CASSSVGATDTQYF.

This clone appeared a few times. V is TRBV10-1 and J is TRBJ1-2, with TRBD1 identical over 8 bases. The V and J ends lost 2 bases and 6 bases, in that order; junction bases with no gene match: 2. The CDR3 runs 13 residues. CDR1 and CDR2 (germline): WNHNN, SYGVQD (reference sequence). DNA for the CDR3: TGCGCCAGCAGTGAGGAGACAGGGGATGGCTACACCTTC. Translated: CASSEETGDGYTF.

The CDR3 loop is CASSPARGFYEQYF. The CDR3 DNA follows: TGTGCCAGCAGTCCGGCCAGGGGGTTCTACGAGCAGTACTTC. The chain couples TRBV6-5 to TRBJ2-7, with 7 bases lining up with TRBD1. Unmatched junction bases numbered 7, after V lost 5 bases and J lost 3 bases. The CDR3 consists of 14 residues. CDR1 is MNHEY, CDR2 SVGAGI, per germline.

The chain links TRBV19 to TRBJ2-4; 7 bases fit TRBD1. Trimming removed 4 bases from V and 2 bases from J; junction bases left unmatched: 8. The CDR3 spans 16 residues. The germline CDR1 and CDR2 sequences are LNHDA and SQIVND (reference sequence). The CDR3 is CASSTPTGSPKNIQYF. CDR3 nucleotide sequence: TGTGCCAGTAGTACCCCGACAGGGTCTCCCAAAAACATTCAGTACTTC. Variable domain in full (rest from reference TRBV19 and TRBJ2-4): DGGITQSPKYLFRKEGQNVTLSCEQNLNHDAMYWYRQDPGQGLRLIYYSQIVNDFQKGDIAEGYSVSREKKESFPLTVTSAQKNPTAFYLCASSTPTGSPKNIQYFGAGTRLSVL.